This is a list of T cell receptor beta chains from one sample in a study of cytomegalovirus exposure and HLA in healthy donors. Libraries were prepared by immunoSEQ multiplex PCR; TCRdb keeps only in-frame clonotypes and omits some of them. The sample has 110,000 or so clones, roughly 88% seen once; the top ten hold around 5.1%. Specimen: PBMCs. Receptor source: a man younger than 30 in good health and CMV-seronegative. CDR3s include the opening cysteine and the closing phenylalanine or tryptophan. The order of the fields is D gene, clone size, J gene, V gene, CDR3 protein, CDR3 DNA. A D gene is named only where the DNA matches it firmly. The listing skips clone size in some rows; elsewhere it reads once, few, many or a size class.

>-|-|TRBJ2-7|TRBV5-1
CASSAPGGSARSPSYEQYF
TGCGCCAGCAGCGCCCCGGGTGGTAGCGCCAGATCCCCTTCCTACGAGCAGTACTTC
>TRBD1|-|TRBJ1-1|TRBV6-5
CASSYKGTANTEAFF
TGTGCCAGCAGTTACAAAGGGACAGCGAACACTGAAGCTTTCTTT
>TRBD2|-|TRBJ2-1|TRBV7-9
CASREPGLAENEQFF
TGTGCCAGCAGGGAACCGGGACTAGCGGAAAATGAGCAGTTCTTC
>-|-|TRBJ1-1|TRBV30
CAYARNSNTEAFF
TGTGCCTATGCGCGCAATTCGAACACTGAAGCTTTCTTT
>-|-|TRBJ1-1|TRBV5-1
CASSLSQVMNTEAFF
TGCGCCAGCAGCTTGTCACAGGTGATGAACACTGAAGCTTTCTTT
>-|-|TRBJ2-1|TRBV7-9
CASNDVTDYNEQFF
TGTGCCAGCAACGACGTAACAGACTACAATGAGCAGTTCTTC
>-|-|TRBJ2-1|TRBV7-2
CASSLGPNNEQFF
TGTGCCAGCAGCTTAGGGCCAAACAATGAGCAGTTCTTC
>TRBD1|-|TRBJ1-1|TRBV19
CASSWADRANTEAFF
TGTGCCAGTAGTTGGGCCGACAGGGCGAACACTGAAGCTTTCTTT
>TRBD1|-|TRBJ2-1|TRBV5-1
CASSWGTASSYNEQFF
TGCGCCAGCAGCTGGGGGACAGCAAGCTCCTACAATGAGCAGTTCTTC
>TRBD1|-|TRBJ2-7|TRBV11-2
CASSSLQGADGYEQYF
TGTGCCAGCAGCTCTCTCCAGGGGGCAGATGGATACGAGCAGTACTTC
>-|-|TRBJ2-3|TRBV29-1
CSVDGQSRDTQYF
TGCAGCGTCGACGGACAGTCTCGCGATACGCAGTATTTT
>-|-|TRBJ2-1|TRBV14
CASSQDLNPGEQFF
TGTGCCAGCAGCCAAGACCTCAACCCCGGTGAGCAGTTCTTC
>-|-|TRBJ2-7|TRBV4-1
CASSQDYGHPSYEQYF
TGCGCCAGCAGCCAAGATTATGGACACCCCTCCTACGAGCAGTACTTC
>-|-|TRBJ1-6|TRBV7-9
CASSPSRVGGESPLHF
TGTGCCAGCAGCCCCAGTCGGGTAGGGGGGGAGTCACCCCTCCACTTT
>-|-|TRBJ2-7|TRBV7-9
CASSPNSYEQYF
TGTGCCAGCAGCCCAAACTCCTACGAGCAGTACTTC
>TRBD1|-|TRBJ1-4|TRBV13
CASSIGQGLEKLFF
TGTGCCAGCAGCATCGGACAGGGGCTTGAAAAACTGTTTTTT
>-|-|TRBJ1-2|TRBV27
CASSLRREGYGYTF
TGTGCCAGCAGTTTGCGGAGGGAGGGCTATGGCTACACCTTC
>TRBD2|-|TRBJ2-3|TRBV11-2
CASSRGASGGSTDTQYF
TGTGCCAGCAGTCGGGGGGCTAGCGGGGGTAGCACAGATACGCAGTATTTT
>TRBD1|once|TRBJ1-2|TRBV5-6
CASRETGEIYGYTF
TGTGCCAGCCGTGAAACAGGGGAAATCTATGGCTACACCTTC
>-|-|TRBJ2-1|TRBV7-2
CASSLRGGLTYNEQFF
TGTGCCAGCAGCTTAAGAGGGGGTCTTACCTACAATGAGCAGTTCTTC
>TRBD1|once|TRBJ2-5|TRBV30
CAWVGQLQETQYF
TGTGCCTGGGTGGGACAGCTACAAGAGACCCAGTACTTC
>-|-|TRBJ2-6|TRBV5-1
CASSLTVSGANVLTF
TGCGCCAGCAGCCTAACAGTCTCAGGGGCCAACGTCCTGACTTTC
>-|few|TRBJ1-5|TRBV5-6
CASSLTQGSGNQPQHF
TGTGCCAGCAGCTTGACTCAGGGTTCGGGCAATCAGCCCCAGCATTTT
>-|-|TRBJ2-6|TRBV9
CASSAGSGANVLTF
TGTGCCAGCAGCGCAGGTTCTGGGGCCAACGTCCTGACTTTC
>-|-|TRBJ2-7|TRBV5-1
CASSLTDRYEQYF
TGCGCCAGCAGCTTGACGGACAGATACGAGCAGTACTTC
>TRBD2|-|TRBJ2-1|TRBV5-1
CASSKGLAGGVDNEQFF
TGCGCCAGCAGCAAGGGACTAGCGGGAGGCGTCGACAATGAGCAGTTCTTC
>TRBD2|-|TRBJ2-7|TRBV30
CAWSLGTSGSRGYEQYF
TGTGCCTGGAGCCTCGGGACTAGCGGGAGCAGAGGGTACGAGCAGTACTTC
>-|-|TRBJ2-2|TRBV7-9
CASSLGTRELFF
TGTGCCAGCAGCTTAGGGACTCGGGAGCTGTTTTTT
>TRBD2|-|TRBJ2-7|TRBV27
CASSLTSGRATYEQYF
TGTGCCAGCAGTTTAACTAGCGGGAGGGCCACCTACGAGCAGTACTTC
>-|-|TRBJ2-1|TRBV9
CASSVDPGNEQFF
TGTGCCAGCAGCGTAGACCCGGGCAATGAGCAGTTCTTC
>TRBD1|-|TRBJ2-1|TRBV5-5
CASSLNFDRVVSYNEQFF
TGTGCCAGCAGCTTAAACTTTGACAGGGTAGTTTCCTACAATGAGCAGTTCTTC
>TRBD2|-|TRBJ2-1|TRBV6-5
CASSYLAGGPHNEQFF
TGTGCCAGCAGTTACCTAGCGGGAGGGCCCCACAATGAGCAGTTCTTC
>TRBD1|-|TRBJ1-1|TRBV27
CASSDTGQGIKAFF
TGTGCCAGCAGTGACACCGGACAGGGAATAAAAGCTTTCTTT
>TRBD1|once|TRBJ1-5|TRBV27
CASRPDRGNQPQHF
TGTGCCAGCAGACCAGACAGGGGCAATCAGCCCCAGCATTTT
>-|-|TRBJ2-5|TRBV6-5
CASSNSIMKTQYF
TGTGCCAGCAGTAATAGCATTATGAAGACCCAGTACTTC
>-|-|TRBJ2-5|TRBV5-1
CASSLQGKGETQYF
TGCGCCAGCAGCTTACAGGGCAAAGGGGAGACCCAGTACTTC
>TRBD1|-|TRBJ2-7|TRBV6-1
CASSPGTGANYEQYF
TGTGCCAGCAGTCCCGGGACAGGGGCCAACTACGAGCAGTACTTC
>-|-|TRBJ2-3|TRBV5-4
CASSRGGLDTQYF
TGTGCCAGCAGTCGCGGGGGCCTAGATACGCAGTATTTT
>-|-|TRBJ1-5|TRBV2
CASSEARRASNQPQHF
TGTGCCAGCAGTGAAGCCAGGCGCGCGAGCAATCAGCCCCAGCATTTT
>-|-|TRBJ2-5|TRBV5-1
CASSLPPLGGGDETQYF
TGCGCCAGCAGTTTACCCCCTCTGGGGGGAGGAGACGAGACCCAGTACTTC
>-|-|TRBJ2-7|TRBV18
CASSPFAGRSDEQYF
TGTGCCAGCTCACCATTTGCAGGGCGGAGCGACGAGCAGTACTTC
>TRBD1|once|TRBJ1-1|TRBV6-5
CASSLRDRANTEAFF
TGTGCCAGCAGTCTCCGGGACAGAGCGAACACTGAAGCTTTCTTT
>-|-|TRBJ1-4|TRBV29-1
CSVEGPDSINEKLFF
TGCAGCGTTGAAGGTCCGGACAGCATTAATGAAAAACTGTTTTTT
>TRBD1|-|TRBJ1-1|TRBV7-9
CASSFEGTGSGTEAFF
TGTGCCAGCAGCTTTGAAGGGACAGGGTCGGGGACTGAAGCTTTCTTT
>-|once|TRBJ2-5|TRBV18
CASSPLRGETQYF
TGTGCCAGCTCACCGTTACGGGGAGAGACCCAGTACTTC
>TRBD1|-|TRBJ2-2|TRBV5-1
CASTRTGGGTGELFF
TGCGCCAGCACACGGACAGGGGGCGGCACCGGGGAGCTGTTTTTT
>TRBD1|-|TRBJ1-2|TRBV10-2
CASSDSGGGYGYTF
TGCGCCAGCTCAGATTCAGGGGGCGGCTATGGCTACACCTTC
>TRBD1|-|TRBJ1-2|TRBV7-2
CASSLGDRPYGYTF
TGTGCCAGCAGCTTAGGGGACAGGCCCTATGGCTACACCTTC
>-|-|TRBJ1-3|TRBV30
CAWSVGQTSGNTIYF
TGTGCCTGGAGTGTGGGGCAAACCTCTGGAAACACCATATATTTT
>TRBD2|-|TRBJ2-1|TRBV7-2
CASSLVGLGSYNEQFF
TGTGCCAGCAGCTTAGTTGGACTAGGCTCCTACAATGAGCAGTTCTTC
>TRBD1|-|TRBJ2-5|TRBV19
CATGAGGGETQYF
TGTGCCACCGGGGCAGGGGGTGGGGAGACCCAGTACTTC
>TRBD1|-|TRBJ1-2|TRBV9
CASSGPTGAGYGYTF
TGTGCCAGCAGCGGCCCTACAGGGGCGGGCTATGGCTACACCTTC
>-|-|TRBJ2-6|TRBV29-1
CSATGLGGANVLTF
TGCAGCGCCACAGGGTTAGGTGGGGCCAACGTCCTGACCTTC
>TRBD2|-|TRBJ2-1|TRBV5-1
CASSFDERGPYNEQFF
TGCGCCAGCAGCTTCGATGAGCGGGGACCATACAATGAGCAGTTCTTC